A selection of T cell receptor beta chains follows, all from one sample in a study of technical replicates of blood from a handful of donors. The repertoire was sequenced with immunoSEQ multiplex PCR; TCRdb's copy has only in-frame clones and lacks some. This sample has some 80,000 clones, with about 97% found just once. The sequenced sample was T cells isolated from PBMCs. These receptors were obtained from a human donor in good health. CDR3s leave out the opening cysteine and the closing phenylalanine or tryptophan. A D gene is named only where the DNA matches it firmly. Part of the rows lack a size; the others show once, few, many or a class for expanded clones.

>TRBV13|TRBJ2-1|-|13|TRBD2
ASSLKLAGEDEQF
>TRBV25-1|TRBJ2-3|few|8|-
ASILDTQY
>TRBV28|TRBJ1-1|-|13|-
ASSTPDGINTEAF
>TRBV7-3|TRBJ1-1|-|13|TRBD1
ASSTDRQGGTEAF
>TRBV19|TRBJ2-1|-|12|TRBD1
ASSEGQGLHEQF
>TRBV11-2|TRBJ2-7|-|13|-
ASSLVLAAAYEQY
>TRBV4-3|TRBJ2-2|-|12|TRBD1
ASSQEQGAGELF
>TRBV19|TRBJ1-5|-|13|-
ASSIDRRVRQPQH
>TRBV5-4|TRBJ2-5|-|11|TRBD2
ASSLRGEETQY
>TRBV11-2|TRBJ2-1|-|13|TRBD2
ASSFRTSGSNEQF
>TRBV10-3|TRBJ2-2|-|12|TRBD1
AMAGGLGSGELF
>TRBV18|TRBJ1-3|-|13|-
ASSPRTGNGNTIY
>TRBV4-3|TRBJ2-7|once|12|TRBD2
ASSPSGTFYEQY
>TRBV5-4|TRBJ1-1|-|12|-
ASSFRSGNTEAF
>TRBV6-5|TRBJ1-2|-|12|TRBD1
ASSYSEGATGYT
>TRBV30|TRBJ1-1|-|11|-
AWSVSRVSEAF
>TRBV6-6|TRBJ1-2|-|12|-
ASSYGEGGNGYT
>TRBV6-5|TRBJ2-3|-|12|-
ASSYAPLADTQY
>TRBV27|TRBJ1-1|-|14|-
ASSLQGTKVNTEAF
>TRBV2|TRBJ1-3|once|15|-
ASSDITGIGTGNTIY
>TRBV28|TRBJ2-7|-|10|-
ASTLAGYEQY
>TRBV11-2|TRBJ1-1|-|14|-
ASSLSFGGVHTEAF
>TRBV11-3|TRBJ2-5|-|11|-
ASSLGLQETQY
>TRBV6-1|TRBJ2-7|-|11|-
ASRPVGHYEQY
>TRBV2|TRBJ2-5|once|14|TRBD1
ASSETPGGARETQY
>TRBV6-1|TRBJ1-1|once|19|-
ASSEIYRPGTGVGANTEAF
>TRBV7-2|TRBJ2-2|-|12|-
ASITQAVTGELF
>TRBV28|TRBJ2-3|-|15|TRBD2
ASSSSAAGAHTDTQY
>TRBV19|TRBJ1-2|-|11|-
ASSTRGSDGYT
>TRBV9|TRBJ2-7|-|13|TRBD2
ASSVAGREDNEQY
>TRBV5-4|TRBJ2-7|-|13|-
ASTITGQSAYEQY
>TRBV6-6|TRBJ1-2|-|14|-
ASSYSGGPANYGYT